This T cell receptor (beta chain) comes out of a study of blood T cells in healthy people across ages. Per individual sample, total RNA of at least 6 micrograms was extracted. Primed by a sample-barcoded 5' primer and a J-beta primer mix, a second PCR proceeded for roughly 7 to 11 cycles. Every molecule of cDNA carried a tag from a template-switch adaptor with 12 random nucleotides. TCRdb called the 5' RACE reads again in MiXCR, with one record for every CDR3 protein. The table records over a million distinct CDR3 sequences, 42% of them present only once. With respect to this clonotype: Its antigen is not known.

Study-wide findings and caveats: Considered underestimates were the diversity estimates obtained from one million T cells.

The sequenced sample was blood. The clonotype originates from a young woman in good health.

CDR3 sequence reads: CASSGGEGYTF. CDR3 bases: TGTGCCAGCAGCGGAGGCGAAGGCTACACCTTC. The J gene is TRBJ1-2, the V gene TRBV28; D not certain. The CDR3 has 11 amino acids. The V gene lost 6 bases and the J gene lost 8 bases, with 10 bases spanning the gap. The V gene's germline CDR1 is MDHEN and CDR2 SYDVKM.